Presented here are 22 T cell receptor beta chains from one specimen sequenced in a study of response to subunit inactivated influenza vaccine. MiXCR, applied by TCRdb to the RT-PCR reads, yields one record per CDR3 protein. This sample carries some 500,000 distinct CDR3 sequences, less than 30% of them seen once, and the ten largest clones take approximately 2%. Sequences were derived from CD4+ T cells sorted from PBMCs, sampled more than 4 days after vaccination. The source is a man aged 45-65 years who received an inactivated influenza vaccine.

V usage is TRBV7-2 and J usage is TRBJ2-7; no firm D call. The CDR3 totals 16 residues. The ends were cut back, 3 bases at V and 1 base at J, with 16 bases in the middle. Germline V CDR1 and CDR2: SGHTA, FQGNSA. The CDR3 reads CASSFGLATSSYEQYF. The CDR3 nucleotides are TGTGCCAGCAGCTTTGGGCTTGCGACTTCTTCCTACGAGCAGTACTTC.

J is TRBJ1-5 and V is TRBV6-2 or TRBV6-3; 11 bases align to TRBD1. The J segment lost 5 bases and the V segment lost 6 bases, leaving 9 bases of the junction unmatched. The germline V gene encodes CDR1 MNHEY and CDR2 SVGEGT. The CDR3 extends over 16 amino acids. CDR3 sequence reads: CASSPRGQGGYQPQHF. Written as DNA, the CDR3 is TGTGCCAGCAGCCCCCGGGGACAGGGGGGTTATCAGCCCCAGCATTTT.

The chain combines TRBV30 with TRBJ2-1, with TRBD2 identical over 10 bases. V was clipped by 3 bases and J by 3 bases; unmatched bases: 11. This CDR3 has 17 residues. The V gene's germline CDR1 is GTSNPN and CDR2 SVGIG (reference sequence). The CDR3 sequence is CAWRGGTSATFYNEQFF. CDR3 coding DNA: TGTGCCTGGAGGGGAGGGACTAGCGCCACCTTCTACAATGAGCAGTTCTTC.

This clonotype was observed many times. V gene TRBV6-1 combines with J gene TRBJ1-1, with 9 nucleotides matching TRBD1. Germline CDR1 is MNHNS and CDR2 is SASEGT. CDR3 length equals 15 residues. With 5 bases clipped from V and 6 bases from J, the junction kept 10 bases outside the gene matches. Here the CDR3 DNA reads TGTGCCAGCAGTCCCGGGACAGGGTATGGACCTGAAGCTTTCTTT. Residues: CASSPGTGYGPEAFF.

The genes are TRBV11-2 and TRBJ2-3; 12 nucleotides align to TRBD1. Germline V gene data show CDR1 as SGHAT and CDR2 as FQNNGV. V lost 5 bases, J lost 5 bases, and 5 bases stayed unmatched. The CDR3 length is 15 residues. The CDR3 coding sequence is TGTGCCAGCAGCCGGGACAGGGGGCGCGTAGATACGCAGTATTTT. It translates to CASSRDRGRVDTQYF. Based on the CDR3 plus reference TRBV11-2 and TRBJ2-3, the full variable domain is EAGVAQSPRYKIIEKRQSVAFWCNPISGHATLYWYQQILGQGPKLLIQFQNNGVVDDSQLPKDRFSAERLKGVDSTLKIQPAKLEDSAVYLCASSRDRGRVDTQYFGPGTRLTVL.

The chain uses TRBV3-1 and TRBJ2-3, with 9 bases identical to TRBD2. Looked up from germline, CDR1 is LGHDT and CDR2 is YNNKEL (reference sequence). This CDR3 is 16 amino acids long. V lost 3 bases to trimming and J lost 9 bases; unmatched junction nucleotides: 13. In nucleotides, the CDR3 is TGTGCCAGCAGCCATCGCGGGGGGGCAGTAACGGGAACGCAGTATTTT. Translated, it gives CASSHRGGAVTGTQYF.

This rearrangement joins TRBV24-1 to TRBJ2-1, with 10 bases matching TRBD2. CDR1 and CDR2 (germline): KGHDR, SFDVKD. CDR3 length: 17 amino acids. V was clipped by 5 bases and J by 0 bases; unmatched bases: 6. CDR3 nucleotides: TGTGCCACCAGTGGAGTAGCGGGGGGAAACTCCTACAATGAGCAGTTCTTC. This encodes CATSGVAGGNSYNEQFF.

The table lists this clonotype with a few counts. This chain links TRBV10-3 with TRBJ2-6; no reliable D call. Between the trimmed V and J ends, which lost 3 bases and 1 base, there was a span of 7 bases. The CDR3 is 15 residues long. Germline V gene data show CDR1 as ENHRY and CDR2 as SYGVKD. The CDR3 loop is CAISEGNSGANVLTF. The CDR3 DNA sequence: TGTGCCATCAGTGAAGGCAATTCTGGGGCCAACGTCCTGACTTTC.

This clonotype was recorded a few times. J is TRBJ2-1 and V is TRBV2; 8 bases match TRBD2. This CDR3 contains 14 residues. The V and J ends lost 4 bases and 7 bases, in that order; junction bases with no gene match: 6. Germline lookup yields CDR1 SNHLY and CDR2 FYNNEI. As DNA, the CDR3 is TGTGCCAGCAGTGCCGGGGGGGCAGGAAATGAGCAGTTCTTC. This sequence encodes CASSAGGAGNEQFF.

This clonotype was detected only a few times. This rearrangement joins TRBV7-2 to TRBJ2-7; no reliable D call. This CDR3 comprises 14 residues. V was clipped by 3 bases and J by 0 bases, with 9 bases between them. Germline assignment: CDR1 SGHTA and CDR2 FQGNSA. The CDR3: CASSFSSPSYEQYF. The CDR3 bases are TGTGCCAGCAGCTTCTCCTCCCCCTCCTACGAGCAGTACTTC.

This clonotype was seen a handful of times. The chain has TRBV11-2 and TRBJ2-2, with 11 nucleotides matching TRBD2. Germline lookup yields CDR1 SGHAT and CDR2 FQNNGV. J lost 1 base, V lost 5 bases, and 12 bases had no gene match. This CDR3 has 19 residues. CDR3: CASSAGTSGLGGNTGELFF. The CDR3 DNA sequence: TGTGCCAGCAGCGCAGGGACTAGCGGCTTGGGAGGGAACACCGGGGAGCTGTTTTTT. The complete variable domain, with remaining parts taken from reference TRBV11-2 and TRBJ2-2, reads EAGVAQSPRYKIIEKRQSVAFWCNPISGHATLYWYQQILGQGPKLLIQFQNNGVVDDSQLPKDRFSAERLKGVDSTLKIQPAKLEDSAVYLCASSAGTSGLGGNTGELFFGEGSRLTVL.

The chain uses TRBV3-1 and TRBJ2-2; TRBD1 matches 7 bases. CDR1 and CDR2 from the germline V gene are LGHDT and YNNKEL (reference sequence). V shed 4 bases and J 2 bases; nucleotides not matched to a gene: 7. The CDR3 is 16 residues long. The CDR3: CASSRAWDSNTGELFF. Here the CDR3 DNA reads TGTGCCAGCAGCCGAGCCTGGGACAGCAACACCGGGGAGCTGTTTTTT.

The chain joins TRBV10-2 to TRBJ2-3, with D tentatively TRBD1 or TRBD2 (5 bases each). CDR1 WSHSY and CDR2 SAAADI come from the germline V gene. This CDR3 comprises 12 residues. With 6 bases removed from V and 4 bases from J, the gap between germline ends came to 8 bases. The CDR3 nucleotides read TGCGCCAGCAGGGGACGTTCAGATACGCAGTATTTT. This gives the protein CASRGRSDTQYF.

CDR3 loop: CSVDRYGSSNEQYF. In nucleotides, the CDR3 is TGCAGCGTTGACCGGTACGGGAGTTCCAACGAGCAGTACTTC. The rearrangement joins TRBV29-1 to TRBJ2-7; tentatively, D is TRBD2 (6 bases). Germline V gene sequence: CDR1 SQVTM, CDR2 ANQGSEA. The V gene lost 3 bases and the J gene lost 5 bases, with 17 bases spanning the gap. The CDR3 length is 14 residues.

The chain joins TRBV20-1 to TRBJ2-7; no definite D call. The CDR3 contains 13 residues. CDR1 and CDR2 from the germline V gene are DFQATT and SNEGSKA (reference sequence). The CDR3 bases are TGCGGCGGACCGCCAGCTAGTGGGTACGAGCAGTACTTC. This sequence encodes CGGPPASGYEQYF.

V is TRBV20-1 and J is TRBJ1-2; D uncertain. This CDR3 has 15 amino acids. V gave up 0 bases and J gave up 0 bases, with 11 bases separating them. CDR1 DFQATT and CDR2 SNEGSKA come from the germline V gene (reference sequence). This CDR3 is CSARDMTPTNYGYTF. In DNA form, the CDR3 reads TGCAGTGCTAGAGATATGACACCGACTAACTATGGCTACACCTTC.

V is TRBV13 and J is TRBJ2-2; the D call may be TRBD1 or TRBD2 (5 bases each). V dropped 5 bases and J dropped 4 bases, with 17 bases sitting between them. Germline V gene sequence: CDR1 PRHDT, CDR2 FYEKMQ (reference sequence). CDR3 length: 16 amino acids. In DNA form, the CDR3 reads TGTGCCAGCAGCCCCTCAGGGACCCCGACCACCGGGGAGCTGTTTTTT. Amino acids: CASSPSGTPTTGELFF.

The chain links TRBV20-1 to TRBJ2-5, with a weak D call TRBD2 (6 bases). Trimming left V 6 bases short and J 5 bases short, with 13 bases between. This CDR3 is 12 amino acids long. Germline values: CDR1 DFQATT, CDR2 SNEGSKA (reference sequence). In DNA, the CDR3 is TGCAGTGCCATCCGACGGGGGGAGACCCAGTACTTC. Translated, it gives CSAIRRGETQYF.

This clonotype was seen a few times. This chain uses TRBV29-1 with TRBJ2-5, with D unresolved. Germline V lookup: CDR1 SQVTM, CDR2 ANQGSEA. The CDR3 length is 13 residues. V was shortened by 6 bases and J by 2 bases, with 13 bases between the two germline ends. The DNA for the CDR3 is TGCAGCGTGGCTGGGCGGATGCAAGAGACCCAGTACTTC. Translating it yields CSVAGRMQETQYF.

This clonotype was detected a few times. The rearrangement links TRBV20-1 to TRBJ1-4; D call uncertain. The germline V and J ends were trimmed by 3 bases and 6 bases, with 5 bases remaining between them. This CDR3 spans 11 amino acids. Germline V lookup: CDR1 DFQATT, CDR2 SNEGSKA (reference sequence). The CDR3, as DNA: TGCAGTGCTAGCTTTGATGAAAAACTGTTTTTT. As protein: CSASFDEKLFF.

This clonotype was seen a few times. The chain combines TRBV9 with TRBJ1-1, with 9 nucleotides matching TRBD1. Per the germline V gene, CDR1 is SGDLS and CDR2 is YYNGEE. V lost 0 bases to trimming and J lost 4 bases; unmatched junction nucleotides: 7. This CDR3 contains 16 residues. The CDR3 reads CASSVGGTGIATEAFF. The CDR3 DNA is TGTGCCAGCAGCGTAGGGGGGACAGGGATTGCCACTGAAGCTTTCTTT.

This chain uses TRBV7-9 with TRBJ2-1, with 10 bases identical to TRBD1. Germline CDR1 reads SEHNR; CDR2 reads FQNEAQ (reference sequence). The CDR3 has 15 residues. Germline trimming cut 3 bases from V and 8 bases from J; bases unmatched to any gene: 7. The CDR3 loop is CASSFGQGGYDEQFF. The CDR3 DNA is TGTGCCAGCAGCTTCGGACAGGGGGGTTACGATGAGCAGTTCTTC.